This note documents a single T cell receptor (beta chain) sequence. This entry is derived from a study of blood T cell repertoires in COVID-19. Overall study: Sites in the United States, Italy and Spain provided acute and convalescent COVID-19 samples. Sample material is recorded as cDNA or gDNA derived from T cells, B-cell-depleted T cells, or PBMCs.

This CDR3 spans 16 amino acids. J gave up 4 bases and V 3 bases, and 8 bases lay outside the gene matches. Germline V gene lookup returns CDR1 SQVTM and CDR2 ANQGSEA. Per the original data handling: Quantification of nucleated cells was approximated via reference gene primer amplification. Sequenced by immunoSEQ multiplex PCR; TCRdb stores in-frame clones only, minus some. D and trimming were read from the DNA, whereas the V and J calls and clone size are those reported in that table. The sample records about 270,000 clones, about 87% being singletons. This receptor was identified in a woman between 50 and 59 years old who had recovered from COVID-19. This rearrangement joins TRBV29-1 to TRBJ2-3; TRBD2 agrees at 12 bases. The sequenced material came from PBMCs or T cells enriched from blood (not recorded which). DNA of the CDR3: TGCAGCGTTGAGGGGACTAGCGGGCGACCGGCAGATACGCAGTATTTT. It codes for CSVEGTSGRPADTQYF.